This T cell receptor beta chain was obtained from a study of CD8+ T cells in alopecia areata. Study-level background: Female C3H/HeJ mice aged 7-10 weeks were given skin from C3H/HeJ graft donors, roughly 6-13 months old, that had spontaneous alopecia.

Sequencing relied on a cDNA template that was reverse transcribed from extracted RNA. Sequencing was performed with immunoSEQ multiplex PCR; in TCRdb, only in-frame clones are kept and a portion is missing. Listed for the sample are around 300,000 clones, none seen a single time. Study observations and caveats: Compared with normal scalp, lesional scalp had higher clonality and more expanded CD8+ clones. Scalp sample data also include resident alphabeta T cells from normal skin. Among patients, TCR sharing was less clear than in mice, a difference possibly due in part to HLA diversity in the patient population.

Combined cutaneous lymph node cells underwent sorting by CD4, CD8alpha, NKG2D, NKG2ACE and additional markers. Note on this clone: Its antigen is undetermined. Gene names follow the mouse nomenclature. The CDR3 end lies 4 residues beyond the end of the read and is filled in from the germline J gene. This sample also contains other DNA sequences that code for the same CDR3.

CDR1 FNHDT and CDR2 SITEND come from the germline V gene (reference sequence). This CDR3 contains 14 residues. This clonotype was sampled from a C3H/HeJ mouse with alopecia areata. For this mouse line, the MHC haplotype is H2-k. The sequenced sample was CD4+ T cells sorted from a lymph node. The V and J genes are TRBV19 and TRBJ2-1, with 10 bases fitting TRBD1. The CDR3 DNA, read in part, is TGTGCCAGCAGTCGGGACAGGGGCCGGGCT. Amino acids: CASSRDRGRA. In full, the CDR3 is CASSRDRGRAEQFF.